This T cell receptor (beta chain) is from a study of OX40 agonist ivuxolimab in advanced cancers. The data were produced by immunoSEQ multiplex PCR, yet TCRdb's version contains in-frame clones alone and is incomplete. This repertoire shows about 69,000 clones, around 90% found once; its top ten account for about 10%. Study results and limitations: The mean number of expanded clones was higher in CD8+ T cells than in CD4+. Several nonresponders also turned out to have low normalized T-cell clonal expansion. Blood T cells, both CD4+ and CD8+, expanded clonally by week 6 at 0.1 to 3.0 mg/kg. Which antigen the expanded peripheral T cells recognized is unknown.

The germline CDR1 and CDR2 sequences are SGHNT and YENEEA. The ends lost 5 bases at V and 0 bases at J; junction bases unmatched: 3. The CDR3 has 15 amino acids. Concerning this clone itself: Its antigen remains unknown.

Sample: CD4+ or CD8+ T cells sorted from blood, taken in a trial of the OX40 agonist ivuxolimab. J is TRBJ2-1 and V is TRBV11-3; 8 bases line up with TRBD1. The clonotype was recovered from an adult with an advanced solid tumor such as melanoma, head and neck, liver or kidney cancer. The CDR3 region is CASSRTGSSYNEQFF. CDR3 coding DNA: TGTGCCAGCAGCAGGACAGGGAGCTCCTACAATGAGCAGTTCTTC.